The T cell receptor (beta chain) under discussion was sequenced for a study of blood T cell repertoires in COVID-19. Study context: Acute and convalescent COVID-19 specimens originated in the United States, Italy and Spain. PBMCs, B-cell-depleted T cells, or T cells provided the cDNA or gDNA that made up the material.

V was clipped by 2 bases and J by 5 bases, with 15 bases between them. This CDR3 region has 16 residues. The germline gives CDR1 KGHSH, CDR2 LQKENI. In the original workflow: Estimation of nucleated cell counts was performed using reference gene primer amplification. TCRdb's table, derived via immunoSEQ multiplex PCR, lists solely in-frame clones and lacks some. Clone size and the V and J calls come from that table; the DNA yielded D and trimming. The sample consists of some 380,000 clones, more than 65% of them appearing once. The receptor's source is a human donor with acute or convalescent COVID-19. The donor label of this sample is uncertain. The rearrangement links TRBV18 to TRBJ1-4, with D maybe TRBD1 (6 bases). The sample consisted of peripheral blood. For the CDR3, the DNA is TGTGCCAGCTCACCAGTTTATGGACAGCTGAATGAAAAACTGTTTTTT. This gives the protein CASSPVYGQLNEKLFF.